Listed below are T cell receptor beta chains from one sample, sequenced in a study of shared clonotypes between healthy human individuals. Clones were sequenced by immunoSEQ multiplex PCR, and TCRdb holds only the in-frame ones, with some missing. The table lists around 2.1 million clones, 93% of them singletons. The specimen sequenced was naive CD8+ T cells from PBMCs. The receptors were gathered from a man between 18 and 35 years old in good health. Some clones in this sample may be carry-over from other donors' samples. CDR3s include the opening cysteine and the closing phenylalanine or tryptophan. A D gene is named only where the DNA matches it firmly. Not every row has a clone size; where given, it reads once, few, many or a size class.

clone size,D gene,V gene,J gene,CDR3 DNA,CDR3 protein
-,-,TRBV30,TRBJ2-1,TGTGTCTGGAGGGGTCGGAGCTCCTACAATGAGCAGTTCTTC,CVWRGRSSYNEQFF
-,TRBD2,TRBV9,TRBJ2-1,TGTGCCAGCAGCGACCCACTGACTAGCGGGAGGCAGAGGGGTGAGCAGTTCTTC,CASSDPLTSGRQRGEQFF
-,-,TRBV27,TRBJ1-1,TGTGCCAGCAGTTCCAGGGTGGGCACTGAAGCTTTCTTT,CASSSRVGTEAFF
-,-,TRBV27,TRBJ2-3,TGTGCCAGCAGTTTCGGTTGGGGGACTAGCACAGATACGCAGTATTTT,CASSFGWGTSTDTQYF
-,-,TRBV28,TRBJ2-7,TGTGCCAGCAGTTTGGGGGCCCCCTACGAGCAGTACTTC,CASSLGAPYEQYF
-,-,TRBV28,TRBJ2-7,TGTGCCAGCAGTTTATCGGCGGGGTACGAGCAGTACTTC,CASSLSAGYEQYF
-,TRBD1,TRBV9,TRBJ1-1,TGTGCCAGCAGCGACCTGACAGGGCTGAACACTGAAGCTTTCTTT,CASSDLTGLNTEAFF
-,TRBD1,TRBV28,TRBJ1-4,TGTGCCACGCGGGGTATCAGGGGGAAGGAAAAACTGTTTTTT,CATRGIRGKEKLFF
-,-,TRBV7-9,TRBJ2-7,TGTGCCAGCAGTCGGACGGCCCAGGTGGAGGAGCAGTACTTC,CASSRTAQVEEQYF
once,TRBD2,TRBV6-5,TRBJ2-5,TGTGCCAGCAGTTACGGGCGGCTAGCGGGGGTGGAGACCCAGTACTTC,CASSYGRLAGVETQYF
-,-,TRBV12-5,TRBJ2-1,TGTGCTAGTGGTTTGCCCAATGAGCAGTTCTTC,CASGLPNEQFF
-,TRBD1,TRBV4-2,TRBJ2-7,TGTGCCAGCAGTTACGGGACAGGGGTGTACGAGCAGTACTTC,CASSYGTGVYEQYF
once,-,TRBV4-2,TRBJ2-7,TGTGCCAGCAGCCAAGGTCCCCCAGTAAGTAGCTCCTACGAGCAGTACTTC,CASSQGPPVSSSYEQYF
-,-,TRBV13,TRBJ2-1,TGTGCCAGCAGCTTATCGGGAGAATTTGCCAACAATGAGCAGTTCTTC,CASSLSGEFANNEQFF
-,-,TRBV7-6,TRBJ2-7,TGTGCCAGCAGCTTAAAGGCTAGTCTATCCTACGAGCAGTACTTC,CASSLKASLSYEQYF
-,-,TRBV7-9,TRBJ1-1,TGTGCCAGCAGCTCCGGAGGGGGCACTGAAGCTTTCTTT,CASSSGGGTEAFF
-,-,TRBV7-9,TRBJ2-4,TGTGCCAGCAGCAGCGACAAAAACATTCAGTACTTC,CASSSDKNIQYF
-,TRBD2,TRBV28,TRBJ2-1,TGTGCCAGCAGTATGATGGGGGAGGGGTACAATGAGCAGTTCTTC,CASSMMGEGYNEQFF
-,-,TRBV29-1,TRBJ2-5,TGCAGCGTTGATGTTGAGGCCGAGACCCAGTACTTC,CSVDVEAETQYF
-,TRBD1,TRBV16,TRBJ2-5,TGTGCCAGCAGCCAGATGACAGGGGGCTGGGAGACCCAGTACTTC,CASSQMTGGWETQYF
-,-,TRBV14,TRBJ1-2,TGTGCCAGCAGCCAAGATGGGGGGCCGTATGGCTACACCTTC,CASSQDGGPYGYTF
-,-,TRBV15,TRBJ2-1,TGTGCCACCAGCAGAGATCTCGCGGGACTCTACAATGAGCAGTTCTTC,CATSRDLAGLYNEQFF
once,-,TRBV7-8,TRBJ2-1,TGTGCCAGCAGCTTAGACGGTCTTGAGCAGTTCTTC,CASSLDGLEQFF
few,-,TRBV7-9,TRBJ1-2,TGTGCCAGCAGCTTAGGGAGCCGAGATGGCTACACCTTC,CASSLGSRDGYTF
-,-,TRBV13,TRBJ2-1,TGTGCCAGCAGCAATATCCGAGGCGGAGCCTCCTACAATGAGCAGTTCTTC,CASSNIRGGASYNEQFF
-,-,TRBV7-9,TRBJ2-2,TGTGCCAGCAGCGTTACCATGTCAGGGTGGCAAAACACCGGGGAGCTGTTTTTT,CASSVTMSGWQNTGELFF
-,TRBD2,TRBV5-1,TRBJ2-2,TGCGCCAGCACGGGAGGACTAGCGGGAATGTCCGGGGAGCTGTTTTTT,CASTGGLAGMSGELFF
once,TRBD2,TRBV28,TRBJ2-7,TGTGCCAGCAGTTTATCTCTCGGGACTAGCAGGCACGAGCAGTACTTC,CASSLSLGTSRHEQYF
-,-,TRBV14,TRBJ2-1,TGTGCCAGCAGCCAAGGTACAGCGATGTTTTACAATGAGCAGTTCTTC,CASSQGTAMFYNEQFF
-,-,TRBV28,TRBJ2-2,TGTGCCAGCAGGAGAAGGACTAAACTAAAAATCACCGGGGAGCTGTTTTTT,CASRRRTKLKITGELFF
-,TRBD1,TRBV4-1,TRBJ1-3,TGCGCCAGCAGCCAAGGACAGGGGGCTGGAAACACCATATATTTT,CASSQGQGAGNTIYF
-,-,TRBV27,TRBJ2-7,TGTGCCAGCAGTGGAGGGGGTTTCGAGCAGTACTTC,CASSGGGFEQYF
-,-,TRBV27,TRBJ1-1,TGTGCCAGCACCCCTAGGGGCCTCAGGGTTGGGGTCACTGAAGCTTTCTTT,CASTPRGLRVGVTEAFF
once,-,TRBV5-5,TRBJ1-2,TGTGCCAGCAGCTCCCGGGACAAAAGGATCGAAGGCTACACCTTC,CASSSRDKRIEGYTF
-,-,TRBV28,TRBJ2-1,TGTGCCAGCAGTTCCCCCGGCGAGCGGGCCTACAATGAGCAGTTCTTC,CASSSPGERAYNEQFF
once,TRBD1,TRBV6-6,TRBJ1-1,TGTGCCAGCAGTTACGCGGACAGGGGGTACACTGAAGCTTTCTTT,CASSYADRGYTEAFF
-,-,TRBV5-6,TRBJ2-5,TGTGCCAGCAGCTTGTATCGACAGAATCAAGAGACCCAGTACTTC,CASSLYRQNQETQYF
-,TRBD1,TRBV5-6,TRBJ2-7,TGTGCCAGCAGTTCCGGGACAGGTTACCACGAGCAGTACTTC,CASSSGTGYHEQYF